The clone carrying this TCR beta chain appeared once. Its specificity is not known. The sample is drawn from a study of immune evolution from preneoplasia to lung adenocarcinoma. Study context: HLA loss of heterozygosity: around 6.5% AIS, about 15% MIA, about 32% ADC, none AAH. Whole-study findings and limits: Top clone frequencies peaked in normal lung, apparently declining through invasive adenocarcinoma.

Produced via immunoSEQ multiplex PCR; TCRdb's table is partial and in-frame only. The profile shows 11,000 to 15,000 clones, 80% of them singletons. The sequenced sample consisted of FFPE minimally invasive lung adenocarcinoma tissue. The TCR sequence derives from an older person with lung adenocarcinoma.

Here the CDR3 reads CASSVDPTGAGDTEAFF. Here the CDR3 DNA reads TGTGCCAGCAGCGTCGACCCGACAGGGGCCGGGGACACTGAAGCTTTCTTT. J is TRBJ1-1 and V is TRBV9, with 8 positions matching TRBD1. J was trimmed by 3 bases and V by 2 bases; bases with no gene match: 12. CDR3 size: 17 residues. CDR1 is SGDLS, CDR2 YYNGEE, per germline.